The rows below give T cell receptor beta chains drawn from one sample of a study of tumor and adjacent non-tumor tissue in lung cancer. Via MiXCR, TCRdb re-called the multiplex PCR reads, giving one row per CDR3 protein. The table shows more than 75,000 distinct CDR3 sequences, with roughly 70% occurring only once. The sample comprised lung tumor tissue. The receptors here all came from an older woman with non-small cell lung cancer. Each CDR3 is given with its conserved first and last residue.

V gene: TRBV10-3; J gene: TRBJ1-3; CDR3 protein: CAIVGTAPGNTIYF
V gene: TRBV29-1; J gene: TRBJ1-2; CDR3 protein: CSVRDHGNYGYTF
V gene: TRBV4-1; J gene: TRBJ1-6; CDR3 protein: CASSYSTVTDNSPLRF
V gene: TRBV6-5; J gene: TRBJ1-3; CDR3 protein: CANGWSSGNSIYF
V gene: TRBV29-1; J gene: TRBJ1-4; CDR3 protein: CSVEDPTATNEKLFF
V gene: TRBV5-1; J gene: TRBJ1-1; CDR3 protein: CASSLRGPNTEAFF
V gene: TRBV6-6; J gene: TRBJ2-7; CDR3 protein: CASSYSTSGPYGQYF
V gene: TRBV11-2; J gene: TRBJ2-5; CDR3 protein: CASSLLRQETQYF
V gene: TRBV6-1; J gene: TRBJ2-7; CDR3 protein: CASSTGTVGLRRYF
V gene: TRBV29-1; J gene: TRBJ1-6; CDR3 protein: CSAGTTYNLPLHF
V gene: TRBV28; J gene: TRBJ1-6; CDR3 protein: CASSLKGVAGATSPLHF
V gene: TRBV29-1; J gene: TRBJ2-7; CDR3 protein: CSVSVLAGGSYEQYF
V gene: TRBV28; J gene: TRBJ2-5; CDR3 protein: CASSLQTGGSETQYF
V gene: TRBV20-1; J gene: TRBJ2-5; CDR3 protein: CSARTSGRLRETQNF
V gene: TRBV30; J gene: TRBJ1-1; CDR3 protein: CVWSVRVGSTETFF
V gene: TRBV5-1; J gene: TRBJ2-1; CDR3 protein: CASSSPASVSELSYDEQFF
V gene: TRBV6-5; J gene: TRBJ2-6; CDR3 protein: CASRPPGANVLTF
V gene: TRBV29-1; J gene: TRBJ2-6; CDR3 protein: CSVSGWGTGASDLTF
V gene: TRBV6-6; J gene: TRBJ2-2; CDR3 protein: CASSHARGFLGELFF
V gene: TRBV5-1; J gene: TRBJ2-5; CDR3 protein: CASGEGQSQETQYF
V gene: TRBV30; J gene: TRBJ2-7; CDR3 protein: CAWSGGGQEDYDQYF
V gene: TRBV5-5; J gene: TRBJ1-2; CDR3 protein: CASSRGTVDYYGYTF
V gene: TRBV5-1; J gene: TRBJ2-7; CDR3 protein: CDSSFGTNGDSYEQYF
V gene: TRBV6-5; J gene: TRBJ2-1; CDR3 protein: CACSTTSGQGYNEKFF
V gene: TRBV5-6; J gene: TRBJ2-1; CDR3 protein: CASSLGGRRGFF
V gene: TRBV2; J gene: TRBJ2-5; CDR3 protein: CASCPTQGFETQYF
V gene: TRBV5-4; J gene: TRBJ1-6; CDR3 protein: CPSSSRTGGDNSPLHF
V gene: TRBV10-3; J gene: TRBJ2-2; CDR3 protein: CAISTTGEVDTGELFF